Following are 18 T cell receptor beta chains from one sample sequenced in a study of vaccination and CD4 T cells after COVID-19. Treatment here: approximately 9-day PBMC culture with coronavirus spike peptide pools or control peptides (ViraFEST assay). Oncomine TCR Beta short-read sequencing was applied to DNA from cultured CD4+ T cells. TCRdb passed the PCR reads through MiXCR, listing each CDR3 protein once. This sample has about 8,500 distinct CDR3 sequences, with roughly 24% found just once. For these receptors, no antigen is known. Material for sequencing was cultured CD4+ T cells from blood. Receptor source: a human donor with COVID-19.

This chain uses TRBV6-1 with TRBJ2-3; 9 bases map to TRBD2. Losses at the gene ends were 6 bases for V and 7 bases for J; bases not matched to a gene: 5. CDR1 and CDR2 (germline): MNHNS, SASEGT. The CDR3 extends over 13 amino acids. The DNA of the CDR3 is TGTGCCAGCAGGCGACTAGCGGCTAATACGCAGTATTTT. Translating it yields CASRRLAANTQYF.

This clonotype was counted between two and nine times. The chain recombines TRBV11-3 with TRBJ1-1, with D unclear. Trimming left V 10 bases short and J 3 bases short, with 15 bases between. This CDR3 comprises 13 residues. In germline, CDR1 is SGHNT, CDR2 YENEEA. CDR3 sequence reads: CATTPDFYTEAFF. The CDR3, as DNA: TGTGCCACAACCCCCGACTTTTACACTGAAGCTTTCTTT. Together with reference TRBV11-3 and TRBJ1-1, the CDR3 gives the full variable domain: EAGVVQSPRYKIIEKKQPVAFWCNPISGHNTLYWYLQNLGQGPELLIRYENEEAVDDSQLPKDRFSAERLKGVDSTLKIQPAELGDSAVYLCATTPDFYTEAFFGQGTRLTVV.

In its sample, this clonotype is medium-sized. The chain carries TRBV7-9 and TRBJ1-1; 7 bases line up with TRBD1. Germline CDR1 is SEHNR and CDR2 is FQNEAQ (reference sequence). This CDR3 contains 16 residues. J gave up 3 bases and V 5 bases, and 12 bases lay outside the gene matches. The CDR3: CASSRGGGQRDTEAFF. For the CDR3, the DNA is TGTGCCAGCAGCCGGGGAGGGGGACAGAGGGACACTGAAGCTTTCTTT.

The V and J genes are TRBV14 and TRBJ2-1, with D perhaps TRBD1 or TRBD2 (5 bases each). In germline, CDR1 is SGHDN, CDR2 FVKESK. The V and J ends lost 4 bases and 8 bases respectively, with 21 bases between them. This CDR3 comprises 16 residues. The CDR3 DNA reads TGTGCCAGCAGCCGCCCGGGGCGCCCTAGTTTGGATGAGCAGTTCTTC. Protein: CASSRPGRPSLDEQFF.

This clonotype turned up a few times. The V gene is TRBV2, the J gene TRBJ2-4; possibly TRBD1 for D (5 bases). The CDR3 totals 15 residues. The V and J ends lost 8 bases and 0 bases respectively, with 14 bases between them. CDR1 is SNHLY, CDR2 FYNNEI, per germline. In DNA form, the CDR3 reads TGTGCCAGCGGGCCCCTGCAGGGAGCCAAAAACATTCAGTACTTC. Encoded protein: CASGPLQGAKNIQYF.

This clonotype has more than one count but fewer than ten. The CDR3 spells CSARDWSYGYTF. Written as DNA, the CDR3 is TGCAGTGCTAGAGACTGGTCCTATGGCTACACCTTC. The chain couples TRBV20-1 to TRBJ1-2, with D hard to call. CDR1 is DFQATT and CDR2 is SNEGSKA in the germline V gene (reference sequence). The CDR3 is made up of 12 amino acids. The V and J ends lost 0 bases and 4 bases respectively, with 6 bases between them.

This sequence joins TRBV11-3 and TRBJ2-5, with D unresolved. V was cut by 0 bases and J by 5 bases, with 13 bases left in between. CDR1 and CDR2 from the germline V gene are SGHNT and YENEEA. The CDR3 totals 15 residues. In DNA form, the CDR3 reads TGTGCCAGCAGCTTAGATGCCCCAACGGCCGAGACCCAGTACTTC. Amino acid sequence: CASSLDAPTAETQYF.

Comments on this clonotype: A much more abundant neighbour one base away suggests this may be a read error. The chain carries TRBV20-1 and TRBJ1-1, with TRBD1 matching 12 bases. The CDR3 contains 16 residues. Losses at the gene ends were 5 bases for V and 10 bases for J; bases not matched to a gene: 17. Germline V gene data show CDR1 as DFQATT and CDR2 as SNEGSKA (reference sequence). CDR3 in amino acids: CSAPSRDRGRGTGAFF. Here the CDR3 DNA reads TGCAGTGCTCCGTCCCGGGACAGGGGGCGAGGTACCGGAGCTTTCTTT.

V and J are TRBV7-8 and TRBJ1-2; D gene ambiguous. The CDR3 runs 14 residues. Germline V lookup: CDR1 SGHVS, CDR2 FQNEAQ. V shed 5 bases and J shed 4 bases, with 14 bases lying between them. The CDR3 reads CASSQTTSFYGYTF. In DNA form, the CDR3 reads TGTGCCAGCAGCCAGACGACAAGCTTCTATGGCTACACCTTC.

The chain is built from TRBV19 and TRBJ1-4, with TRBD1 identical over 7 bases. The CDR3 is made up of 14 amino acids. Unmatched junction bases numbered 3, after V lost 8 bases and J lost 0 bases. In germline, CDR1 is LNHDA, CDR2 SQIVND (reference sequence). The CDR3 nucleotides read TGTGCCAGTTCGGGACAGTCAACTAATGAAAAACTGTTTTTT. Its translation: CASSGQSTNEKLFF.

The CDR3: CAWTRGDSPLHF. The CDR3 coding sequence is TGTGCCTGGACCCGAGGTGATTCACCCCTCCACTTT. V gene TRBV30 combines with J gene TRBJ1-6, with D hard to call. V was trimmed by 4 bases and J by 8 bases, leaving 9 bases between them. The CDR3 has 12 amino acids. From germline, CDR1 is GTSNPN and CDR2 SVGIG (reference sequence).

This clonotype was picked up a small number of times. V and J are TRBV11-2 and TRBJ1-6; D might be TRBD1 (5 bases). CDR1 SGHAT and CDR2 FQNNGV come from the germline V gene. Trimming took 0 bases from V and 3 from J, leaving 6 bases between them. This CDR3 is built from 15 residues. The CDR3 protein is CASSLDGGYNSPLHF. In nucleotides, the CDR3 is TGTGCCAGCAGCTTAGATGGGGGCTATAATTCACCCCTCCACTTT.

This clonotype was counted between two and nine times. The chain is built from TRBV6-1 and TRBJ1-6; D uncertain. Per the germline V gene, CDR1 is MNHNS and CDR2 is SASEGT. Trimming removed 2 bases at V and 0 bases at J, with 8 bases between. This CDR3 has 16 amino acids. CDR3 sequence (DNA): TGTGCCAGCAGTGAACTCAGAGGCTCCTATAATTCACCCCTCCACTTT. Translating gives CASSELRGSYNSPLHF.

In its sample, this clonotype was seen a few times. The chain has TRBV5-1 and TRBJ1-2; a possible D gene is TRBD1 (5 bases). The CDR3 has 15 residues. Germline lookup yields CDR1 SGHRS and CDR2 YFSETQ. Trimming took 3 bases from V and 3 from J, leaving 15 bases between them. The CDR3 DNA reads TGCGCCAGCAGCTGGGGATGGGGCGGCGACTATGGCTACACCTTC. This sequence encodes CASSWGWGGDYGYTF.

This clonotype was detected only a few times. The chain combines TRBV7-9 with TRBJ2-1; TRBD2 matches 8 bases. J gave up 8 bases and V 1 base, and 7 bases lay outside the gene matches. This CDR3 has 15 amino acids. Germline loops: CDR1 SEHNR, CDR2 FQNEAQ (reference sequence). The CDR3 region has the DNA TGTGCCAGCAGCTTAGAACTAGCGGTAGTCGATGAGCAGTTCTTC. Protein: CASSLELAVVDEQFF.

As concerns this clonotype: A read error may be the cause here, since a much bigger clone is one base away. This rearrangement joins TRBV6-1 to TRBJ1-5, with TRBD1 as a possible D gene (6 bases). The CDR3 is 15 amino acids. CDR1 and CDR2 (germline): MNHNS, SASEGT. The CDR3 sequence: CASRSQGNSSQPQHF. The CDR3 DNA is TGTGCCAGCAGGTCACAGGGAAATAGCAGTCAGCCCCAGCATTTT.

This rearrangement joins TRBV7-9 to TRBJ1-4; TRBD1 is a possible D gene (6 bases). This CDR3 is 15 amino acids long. V dropped 0 bases and J dropped 7 bases, with 12 bases sitting between them. CDR1 and CDR2 (germline): SEHNR, FQNEAQ (reference sequence). The CDR3 sequence: CASSLAGQGSEKLFF. Here the CDR3 DNA reads TGTGCCAGCAGCTTAGCGGGGCAGGGGAGTGAAAAACTGTTTTTT.

J is TRBJ2-3 and V is TRBV7-9; no definite D call. V lost 5 bases to trimming and J lost 1 base, with 10 bases between them. The length of the CDR3 is 14 residues. CDR1 is SEHNR and CDR2 is FQNEAQ in the germline V gene (reference sequence). CDR3 coding DNA: TGTGCCAGCAGCCAGAGCAGTGGCACAGATACGCAGTATTTT. Translation gives CASSQSSGTDTQYF.